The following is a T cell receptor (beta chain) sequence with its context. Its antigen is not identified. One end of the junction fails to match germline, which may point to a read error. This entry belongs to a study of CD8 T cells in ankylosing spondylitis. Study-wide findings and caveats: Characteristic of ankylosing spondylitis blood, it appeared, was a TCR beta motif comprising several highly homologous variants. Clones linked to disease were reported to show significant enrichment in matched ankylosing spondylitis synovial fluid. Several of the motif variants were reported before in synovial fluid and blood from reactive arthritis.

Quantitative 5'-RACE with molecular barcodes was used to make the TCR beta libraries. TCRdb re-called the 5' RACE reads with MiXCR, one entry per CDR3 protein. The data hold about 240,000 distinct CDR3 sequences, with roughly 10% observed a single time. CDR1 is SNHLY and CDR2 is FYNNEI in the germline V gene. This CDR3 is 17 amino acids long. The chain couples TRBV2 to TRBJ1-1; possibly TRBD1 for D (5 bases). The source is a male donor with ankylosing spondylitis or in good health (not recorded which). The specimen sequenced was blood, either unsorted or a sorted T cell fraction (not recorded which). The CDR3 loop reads CASSEAVVAGRNTEAFF. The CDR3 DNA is TGTGCCAGCAGCGAAGCCGTTGTGGCAGGGCGGAACACTGAAGCTTTCTTT. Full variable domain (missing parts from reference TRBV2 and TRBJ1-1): EPEVTQTPSHQVTQMGQEVILRCVPISNHLYFYWYRQILGQKVEFLVSFYNNEISEKSEIFDDQFSVERPDGSNFTLKIRSTKLEDSAMYFCASSEAVVAGRNTEAFFGQGTRLTVV.